The next 6 T cell receptor beta chains were all read from a single sample in a study of T cell responses to AZD1222 COVID-19 vaccine. TCRdb's copy holds only in-frame clones and misses some; the assay was immunoSEQ multiplex PCR. Of 84,000 or so clones listed, around 90% were seen once; the top ten hold about 1.6%. The sequences come from peripheral blood, collected on day 0 of AZD1222 vaccination. The source is an adult in good health.

The rearrangement links TRBV2 to TRBJ1-6; TRBD1 aligns across 7 bases. With V trimmed by 7 bases and J by 5 bases, 8 bases remained unmatched. This CDR3 is 15 amino acids long. Germline V lookup: CDR1 SNHLY, CDR2 FYNNEI. The CDR3 sequence: CASKLGTANNSPLHF. CDR3 nucleotide sequence: TGTGCCAGCAAGCTTGGGACAGCAAATAATTCACCCCTCCACTTT.

This clone came up once. This sequence joins TRBV5-1 and TRBJ2-1; TRBD1 aligns across 12 bases. The ends lost 2 bases at V and 8 bases at J; junction bases unmatched: 5. There are 15 residues in the CDR3. Germline CDR1 SGHRS, CDR2 YFSETQ. CDR3 sequence reads: CASSFHRDRGHEQFF. The CDR3 nucleotides read TGCGCCAGCAGCTTTCACCGGGACAGGGGGCATGAGCAGTTCTTC.

This clone turned up a few times. The genes are TRBV2 and TRBJ1-2, with 7 bases identical to TRBD1. Germline V CDR1 and CDR2: SNHLY, FYNNEI. The CDR3 covers 11 residues. Trimming took 6 bases from V and 13 from J; bases not matched to a gene: 8. The CDR3 here is CASSGQAMGTF. The CDR3 DNA sequence: TGTGCCAGCAGCGGACAGGCAATGGGCACCTTC.

The V gene is TRBV7-2, the J gene TRBJ1-3; D is unclear. Germline CDR1 and CDR2: SGHTA and FQGNSA. Trimming took off 5 bases at V and 0 bases at J, with 14 bases between the two ends. CDR3 size: 16 residues. The CDR3 reads CASSINGPISGNTIYF. The CDR3 DNA reads as TGTGCCAGCAGCATAAACGGTCCCATCTCTGGAAACACCATATATTTT.

This chain joins TRBV2 and TRBJ1-3; no reliable D call. The germline V gene encodes CDR1 SNHLY and CDR2 FYNNEI. The CDR3 is 14 amino acids. Trimming took off 5 bases at V and 0 bases at J, with 8 bases between the two ends. The CDR3 protein is CASSTASSGNTIYF. DNA of the CDR3: TGTGCCAGCAGTACAGCGAGCTCTGGAAACACCATATATTTT.

V is TRBV27 and J is TRBJ2-7; D is undetermined. CDR1 and CDR2 from the germline V gene are MNHEY and SMNVEV (reference sequence). V was trimmed by 2 bases and J by 7 bases, leaving 18 bases between them. CDR3 length equals 15 residues. The CDR3 loop is CASSLQRASSGEQYF. CDR3 sequence (DNA): TGTGCCAGCAGTTTACAGCGCGCTTCATCTGGGGAGCAGTACTTC.